One sample yielded the 23 T cell receptor beta chains listed below, sequenced in a study of Ad26.COV2.S vaccination and SARS-CoV-2 variants. TCRdb's table, derived via immunoSEQ multiplex PCR, lists solely in-frame clones and lacks some. The sample lists over 110,000 clones, 86% occurring once. The source material was peripheral blood, sampled after recovery from COVID-19. These receptors were collected from a human donor who had recovered from COVID-19.

The chain links TRBV11-3 to TRBJ2-2, with D hard to call. The CDR3 totals 14 residues. Per germline, CDR1 SGHNT and CDR2 YENEEA. With 5 bases removed from V and 5 bases from J, the gap between germline ends came to 12 bases. The CDR3 coding sequence is TGTGCCAGCAGCAATCCCGGCCCTACCGGGGAGCTGTTTTTT. Encoded protein: CASSNPGPTGELFF.

This chain uses TRBV29-1 with TRBJ2-5; D remains unclear. Germline V lookup: CDR1 SQVTM, CDR2 ANQGSEA. The CDR3 covers 13 residues. The ends were cut back, 3 bases at V and 5 bases at J, with 13 bases in the middle. The CDR3 reads CSVEATVGETQYF. The DNA for the CDR3 is TGCAGCGTTGAGGCTACGGTGGGGGAGACCCAGTACTTC.

The chain uses TRBV19 and TRBJ1-1; D is unclear. The CDR3 is made up of 15 amino acids. Trimming took off 8 bases at V and 0 bases at J, with 16 bases between the two ends. CDR1 and CDR2 from the germline V gene are LNHDA and SQIVND (reference sequence). The CDR3 DNA sequence: TGTGCCAGTCAAGTAGGGTATTGGATGAACACTGAAGCTTTCTTT. This sequence encodes CASQVGYWMNTEAFF.

The sample holds a few counts of this clone. The rearrangement uses TRBV19 and TRBJ2-7; no clear D. CDR1 is LNHDA, CDR2 SQIVND, per germline (reference sequence). V was shortened by 3 bases and J by 0 bases, with 12 bases between the two germline ends. The CDR3 runs 15 residues. CDR3 DNA: TGTGCCAGTAGTATGGGATCTTCCAGCTCCTACGAGCAGTACTTC. It encodes CASSMGSSSSYEQYF.

The chain is built from TRBV3-1 (or the pseudogene TRBV3-2) and TRBJ2-7; TRBD2 aligns across 9 bases. J was trimmed by 6 bases and V by 1 base; bases with no gene match: 13. From germline, CDR1 is LGHDT and CDR2 YNNKEL (reference sequence). CDR3 size: 17 residues. The CDR3 is CASSQVRAGGHFGEQYF. For the CDR3, the DNA is TGTGCCAGCAGCCAAGTGAGAGCGGGGGGACATTTCGGCGAGCAGTACTTC.

V gene TRBV5-6 combines with J gene TRBJ2-3; possibly TRBD1 for D (6 bases). V was shortened by 1 base and J by 3 bases, with 12 bases between the two germline ends. This CDR3 contains 15 residues. In germline, CDR1 is SGHDT, CDR2 YYEEEE. The CDR3 sequence is CASSLWQGRTDTQYF. The CDR3 coding sequence is TGTGCCAGCAGCTTGTGGCAGGGGAGAACAGATACGCAGTATTTT.

The chain is built from TRBV20-1 and TRBJ2-1, with 8 bases lining up with TRBD2. Unmatched junction bases numbered 14, after V lost 3 bases and J lost 7 bases. The CDR3 is 16 residues long. From germline, CDR1 is DFQATT and CDR2 SNEGSKA (reference sequence). As DNA, the CDR3 is TGCAGTGCTAGTAGAGGGAGCGGGGGCCGGGGGAATGAGCAGTTCTTC. Amino acids: CSASRGSGGRGNEQFF.

V gene TRBV18 combines with J gene TRBJ2-5, with D maybe TRBD2 (5 bases). Germline-derived CDR1 and CDR2 are KGHSH and LQKENI. The CDR3 contains 16 residues. Trimming cost V 1 base and J 9 bases, with 21 bases left between them. The CDR3 spells CASSPHRQRGGRAQYF. DNA for the CDR3: TGTGCCAGCTCACCACACCGCCAACGGGGTGGTCGGGCCCAGTACTTC.

This chain uses TRBV24-1 with TRBJ2-7, with D possibly TRBD1 on 6 matching bases. This CDR3 comprises 14 residues. V lost 2 bases to trimming and J lost 3 bases, with 10 bases between them. The germline V gene encodes CDR1 KGHDR and CDR2 SFDVKD. The CDR3 loop reads CATSDSGVGYEQYF. The CDR3 nucleotides read TGTGCCACCAGTGATTCAGGGGTGGGCTACGAGCAGTACTTC.

Only a few counts were recorded for this clone. In DNA, the CDR3 is TGTGCCAGCGATGAGGGGCAAGGCACCGGGGAGCTGTTTTTT. Protein sequence: CASDEGQGTGELFF. V gene TRBV3-1 (or the pseudogene TRBV3-2) combines with J gene TRBJ2-2; D possibly uses TRBD1 or TRBD2 (5 bases each). Germline V gene lookup returns CDR1 LGHDT and CDR2 YNNKEL (reference sequence). Trimming removed 8 bases from V and 4 bases from J, with 14 bases in between. The CDR3 is 14 residues long.

This clone was observed a single time. The chain couples TRBV7-8 to TRBJ1-2, with 9 bases that match TRBD1. The CDR3 runs to 17 residues. Trimming took 5 bases from V and 7 from J; bases not matched to a gene: 17. Per germline, CDR1 SGHVS and CDR2 FQNEAQ. The CDR3 region is CASSQIGTGPSAGGYTF. The CDR3, as DNA: TGTGCCAGCAGCCAAATTGGGACAGGGCCATCAGCAGGTGGCTACACCTTC.

Details on this clone: Other DNA variants within this sample encode the same CDR3. The chain joins TRBV2 to TRBJ2-5, with D maybe TRBD1 (5 bases). With 5 bases removed from V and 1 base from J, the gap between germline ends came to 8 bases. This CDR3 is built from 13 residues. Germline assignment: CDR1 SNHLY and CDR2 FYNNEI. The CDR3 sequence is CASSRQTQETQYF. CDR3 nucleotides: TGTGCCAGCAGTCGACAGACCCAAGAGACCCAGTACTTC.

The chain links TRBV5-1 to TRBJ2-5, with 8 nucleotides matching TRBD2. CDR3 length equals 14 residues. With 3 bases clipped from V and 1 base from J, the junction kept 2 bases outside the gene matches. The V gene's germline CDR1 is SGHRS and CDR2 YFSETQ. The chain's CDR3 is CASSSGGGQETQYF. CDR3 nucleotides: TGCGCCAGCAGCTCCGGGGGGGGCCAAGAGACCCAGTACTTC.

V gene TRBV15 combines with J gene TRBJ1-4, with 7 bases fitting TRBD1. Germline CDR1 reads LNHNV; CDR2 reads YYDKDF (reference sequence). The CDR3 covers 16 residues. V lost 4 bases and J lost 5; bases outside the gene matches: 10. As DNA, the CDR3 is TGTGCCACCAGCAAACCAAAGGGACAGCAAAATGAAAAACTGTTTTTT. Its translation is CATSKPKGQQNEKLFF. The full variable domain, its missing parts supplied by reference TRBV15 and TRBJ1-4, is DAMVIQNPRYQVTQFGKPVTLSCSQTLNHNVMYWYQQKSSQAPKLLFHYYDKDFNNEADTPDNFQSRRPNTSFCFLDIRSPGLGDTAMYLCATSKPKGQQNEKLFFGSGTQLSVL.

The V gene is TRBV28, the J gene TRBJ1-2; 8 bases align to TRBD1. This CDR3 spans 15 amino acids. V lost 2 bases and J lost 8; bases outside the gene matches: 10. Germline V gives CDR1 MDHEN, CDR2 SYDVKM. The CDR3 DNA is TGTGCCAGCAGTTTACCCACCCGACAGGGGATCGGCTACACCTTC. Encoded protein: CASSLPTRQGIGYTF.

This chain uses TRBV28 with TRBJ2-5, with TRBD2 matching 7 bases. The CDR3 is 18 amino acids. Per the germline V gene, CDR1 is MDHEN and CDR2 is SYDVKM. The J segment lost 5 bases and the V segment lost 2 bases, leaving 17 bases of the junction unmatched. CDR3 nucleotide sequence: TGTGCCAGCAGTTTACTGTCGTTGGGGCGTCCGGGAGGCGAGACCCAGTACTTC. Protein: CASSLLSLGRPGGETQYF.

The V call is TRBV2, the J call TRBJ1-1; D gene ambiguous. Trimming took off 3 bases at V and 1 base at J, with 15 bases between the two ends. Germline-derived CDR1 and CDR2 are SNHLY and FYNNEI. The CDR3 runs to 16 residues. The CDR3 loop reads CASSDNSQSGNTEAFF. CDR3 nucleotides: TGTGCCAGCAGTGATAACTCCCAATCGGGGAACACTGAAGCTTTCTTT.

V and J are TRBV11-2 and TRBJ2-7, with TRBD1 identical over 8 bases. CDR3 length equals 15 residues. Germline loops: CDR1 SGHAT, CDR2 FQNNGV. J lost 3 bases, V lost 2 bases, and 6 bases had no gene match. Here the CDR3 DNA reads TGTGCCAGCAGCTTAAGAAGGGACAGGAACTACGAGCAGTACTTC. Its protein product is CASSLRRDRNYEQYF.

This clone was observed a handful of times. V is TRBV7-8 and J is TRBJ1-2; 9 nucleotides align to TRBD1. CDR1 is SGHVS, CDR2 FQNEAQ, per germline. Losses at the gene ends were 7 bases for V and 8 bases for J; bases not matched to a gene: 14. The length of the CDR3 is 15 residues. The CDR3 DNA sequence: TGTGCCAGCAAAAAGGAGAGGACAGGGGCGTTCGGCTACACCTTC. Protein sequence: CASKKERTGAFGYTF.

The chain joins TRBV28 to TRBJ1-5; a weak D match, TRBD1 (5 bases). The germline V and J ends were trimmed by 7 bases and 3 bases, with 22 bases remaining between them. Germline loops: CDR1 MDHEN, CDR2 SYDVKM. CDR3 length: 17 amino acids. Here the CDR3 reads CASTPPPGVFDNQPQHF. The CDR3 region has the DNA TGTGCCAGCACTCCTCCTCCGGGGGTATTCGACAATCAGCCCCAGCATTTT.

The rearrangement joins TRBV10-3 to TRBJ1-6; D is perhaps TRBD1 (6 bases). This CDR3 has 16 amino acids. CDR1 is ENHRY and CDR2 is SYGVKD in the germline V gene. The V and J ends lost 0 bases and 4 bases respectively, with 10 bases between them. The chain's CDR3 is CAISESRTAYNSPLHF. The CDR3 DNA follows: TGTGCCATCAGTGAGTCTAGGACAGCTTATAATTCACCCCTCCACTTT.

This rearrangement joins TRBV28 to TRBJ1-1, with D unresolved. CDR1 MDHEN and CDR2 SYDVKM come from the germline V gene. This CDR3 is built from 15 residues. Trimming cost V 8 bases and J 4 bases, with 20 bases left between them. The CDR3 nucleotides are TGTGCCAGCGTGCCGGCCGGAGTCCGGGGCACTGAAGCTTTCTTT. It is translated as CASVPAGVRGTEAFF. Full variable domain (outside the CDR3, taken from reference TRBV28 and TRBJ1-1): DVKVTQSSRYLVKRTGEKVFLECVQDMDHENMFWYRQDPGLGLRLIYFSYDVKMKEKGDIPEGYSVSREKKERFSLILESASTNQTSMYLCASVPAGVRGTEAFFGQGTRLTVV.

The chain joins TRBV30 to TRBJ1-2; D is ambiguous. The V and J ends lost 2 bases and 8 bases respectively, with 18 bases between them. CDR3 length: 14 residues. The germline gives CDR1 GTSNPN, CDR2 SVGIG (reference sequence). This chain's CDR3 is CAWSITAEAGGYTF. The CDR3 bases are TGTGCCTGGAGTATAACCGCAGAAGCGGGGGGCTACACCTTC.